This T cell receptor (beta chain) stems from a study of blood T cell repertoires in COVID-19. Study details: The origin of the acute and convalescent COVID-19 samples was the United States, Italy and Spain. Sources were T cells, B-cell-depleted T cells, or PBMCs; the material itself was cDNA or gDNA.

Germline-derived CDR1 and CDR2 are MNHNY and SVGAGI (reference sequence). The V end lost 8 bases, the J end lost 2 bases, and 11 bases lay between the germline ends. This CDR3 comprises 13 residues. Original handling: Nucleated cell counts were estimated from reference gene primer amplification. Clones were sequenced by immunoSEQ multiplex PCR, and TCRdb holds only the in-frame ones, with some missing. The D gene and trimming were derived from the DNA, and the V and J assignments and clone size from that table. The sample has around 70,000 clones; over 70% are singletons. The sample was peripheral blood. This receptor was taken from a man aged 70-80 years who had recovered from COVID-19. V gene TRBV6-6 combines with J gene TRBJ2-3; D perhaps matches TRBD1 (7 bases). CDR3 nucleotides: TGTGCCAGCGCGGGACAGTACACAGATACGCAGTATTTT. This codes for CASAGQYTDTQYF.